What follows are 14 T cell receptor beta chains derived from one specimen sequenced in a study of blood T cell repertoires in COVID-19. TCRdb's table, derived via immunoSEQ multiplex PCR, lists solely in-frame clones and lacks some. Among under 300,000 clones listed, 80% to 90% were seen once. Sequencing used PBMCs or T cells enriched from blood (not recorded which). These receptors were taken from a middle-aged woman who had been exposed to COVID-19.

V and J are TRBV19 and TRBJ1-1, with D perhaps matching TRBD1 (5 bases). V was clipped by 7 bases and J by 1 base, with 16 bases between them. In germline, CDR1 is LNHDA, CDR2 SQIVND (reference sequence). CDR3 length equals 15 residues. The CDR3 reads CASKLRGTSNTEAFF. CDR3 in DNA: TGTGCCAGTAAACTCCGGGGGACTTCGAACACTGAAGCTTTCTTT.

The chain uses TRBV12-3 or TRBV12-4 and TRBJ1-2; no reliable D call. This CDR3 spans 13 amino acids. Trimming removed 3 bases at V and 7 bases at J, with 12 bases between. For the CDR3, the DNA is TGTGCCAGCAGTTTGCGGGAGAAATCTGGCTACACCTTC. It is translated as CASSLREKSGYTF.

The chain combines TRBV19 with TRBJ2-2, with 8 nucleotides matching TRBD2. This CDR3 contains 15 residues. Germline trimming cut 7 bases from V and 3 bases from J; bases unmatched to any gene: 7. In germline, CDR1 is LNHDA, CDR2 SQIVND (reference sequence). The CDR3 sequence is CASKEERGYTGELFF. The CDR3 bases are TGTGCCAGTAAGGAAGAGCGGGGGTACACCGGGGAGCTGTTTTTT. Filled out from reference TRBV19 and TRBJ2-2, the complete variable domain reads DGGITQSPKYLFRKEGQNVTLSCEQNLNHDAMYWYRQDPGQGLRLIYYSQIVNDFQKGDIAEGYSVSREKKESFPLTVTSAQKNPTAFYLCASKEERGYTGELFFGEGSRLTVL.

The V gene is TRBV19, the J gene TRBJ1-1, with D possibly matching TRBD1 (6 bases). The CDR3 covers 15 residues. Germline CDR1 is LNHDA and CDR2 is SQIVND (reference sequence). Trimming removed 7 bases at V and 4 bases at J, with 19 bases between. The CDR3 DNA is TGTGCCAGTACCATATCCCAGGGGCCAGGCACTGAAGCTTTCTTT. This gives the protein CASTISQGPGTEAFF. Full variable domain (remainder filled in from reference TRBV19 and TRBJ1-1): DGGITQSPKYLFRKEGQNVTLSCEQNLNHDAMYWYRQDPGQGLRLIYYSQIVNDFQKGDIAEGYSVSREKKESFPLTVTSAQKNPTAFYLCASTISQGPGTEAFFGQGTRLTVV.

The CDR3 protein is CASSLVVQNRSPLHF. In DNA form, the CDR3 reads TGTGCCAGCAGCTTAGTTGTACAGAATCGGTCACCCCTCCACTTT. The chain combines TRBV11-2 with TRBJ1-6; D call uncertain. The CDR3 is 15 amino acids. CDR1 SGHAT and CDR2 FQNNGV come from the germline V gene. V gave up 1 base and J gave up 10 bases, with 14 bases separating them. Based on the CDR3 plus reference TRBV11-2 and TRBJ1-6, the full variable domain is EAGVAQSPRYKIIEKRQSVAFWCNPISGHATLYWYQQILGQGPKLLIQFQNNGVVDDSQLPKDRFSAERLKGVDSTLKIQPAKLEDSAVYLCASSLVVQNRSPLHFGNGTRLTVT.

V usage is TRBV7-9 and J usage is TRBJ1-3; 10 nucleotides agree with TRBD1. J gave up 0 bases and V 5 bases, and 4 bases lay outside the gene matches. The CDR3 length is 16 residues. Germline loops: CDR1 SEHNR, CDR2 FQNEAQ (reference sequence). CDR3 sequence reads: CASSIRTGGSGNTIYF. CDR3 DNA sequence: TGTGCCAGCAGCATCCGGACAGGGGGCTCTGGAAACACCATATATTTT.

This clone appeared a single time. This sequence joins TRBV6-2 or TRBV6-3 and TRBJ2-7; D is perhaps TRBD2 (5 bases). Trimming shortened V by 6 bases and J by 0 bases, and 15 bases separated the two germline ends. Germline assignment: CDR1 MNHEY and CDR2 SVGEGT. The CDR3 consists of 15 residues. The CDR3 reads CASSPTTYVSYEQYF. DNA of the CDR3: TGTGCCAGCAGCCCGACTACTTATGTCTCCTACGAGCAGTACTTC.

The V call is TRBV5-4, the J call TRBJ1-4, with D maybe TRBD1 (5 bases). Germline CDR1 is SGHNT and CDR2 is YYREEE (reference sequence). This CDR3 comprises 13 residues. The V gene lost 4 bases and the J gene lost 8 bases, with 12 bases spanning the gap. Here the CDR3 DNA reads TGTGCCAGCAGCCCAAACGGGGGGGAAAAACTGTTTTTT. Translated: CASSPNGGEKLFF.

This chain joins TRBV7-2 and TRBJ1-1; 10 bases fit TRBD1. This CDR3 contains 14 residues. V was clipped by 7 bases and J by 5 bases; unmatched bases: 7. Germline values: CDR1 SGHTA, CDR2 FQGNSA. In nucleotides, the CDR3 is TGTGCCAGCATCCTGGACAGGGGGAGAACTGAAGCTTTCTTT. Protein sequence: CASILDRGRTEAFF.

This clone was detected only once. The chain links TRBV28 to TRBJ1-6; possible D gene TRBD1, 5 bases. The CDR3 contains 17 residues. Trimming removed 6 bases at V and 7 bases at J, with 22 bases between. Per the germline V gene, CDR1 is MDHEN and CDR2 is SYDVKM. The CDR3 sequence is CASSRDLAGRQNSPLHF. The CDR3 bases are TGTGCCAGCAGCAGGGATTTGGCTGGACGGCAAAATTCACCCCTCCACTTT.

This rearrangement joins TRBV18 to TRBJ1-1; TRBD1 is a possible D gene (5 bases). V gave up 6 bases and J gave up 5 bases, with 10 bases separating them. CDR1 and CDR2 (germline): KGHSH, LQKENI. The CDR3 extends over 12 amino acids. The CDR3 nucleotides are TGTGCCAGCTCTCAAGACAGAACTGAAGCTTTCTTT. Its protein is CASSQDRTEAFF.

The chain has TRBV5-6 and TRBJ2-2, with D possibly matching TRBD1 (5 bases). V lost 5 bases to trimming and J lost 8 bases, with 25 bases between them. Germline V lookup: CDR1 SGHDT, CDR2 YYEEEE. The CDR3 is 17 residues long. The CDR3 spells CASSPLGQVSRRGELFF. CDR3 bases: TGTGCCAGCAGTCCCCTGGGGCAGGTCAGTCGGAGAGGGGAGCTGTTTTTT.

CDR3 amino acids: CASSSPRGTNEKLFF. DNA for the CDR3: TGTGCCAGCAGCTCTCCCAGGGGAACTAATGAAAAACTGTTTTTT. V and J are TRBV9 and TRBJ1-4; weak D call: TRBD1 (6 bases). Looked up from germline, CDR1 is SGDLS and CDR2 is YYNGEE. V was trimmed by 4 bases and J by 1 base, leaving 11 bases between them. The CDR3 extends over 15 amino acids.

The chain recombines TRBV4-1 with TRBJ2-2; 9 bases fit TRBD1. The CDR3 covers 17 residues. V lost 2 bases and J lost 6; bases outside the gene matches: 10. Germline V gene data show CDR1 as MGHRA and CDR2 as YSYEKL. This CDR3 reads CASSQRPGQGDAGELFF. The CDR3 DNA follows: TGCGCCAGCAGCCAAAGGCCGGGACAGGGTGATGCCGGGGAGCTGTTTTTT.